This TCR beta chain was identified in a study of vaccination and CD4 T cells after COVID-19. Study-level background: Each post-COVID sample was drawn after diagnosis, and the median interval was approximately 96 days (range 35 to 161). Samples were collected from three convalescent patients on day 14 and on days 161 to 241 after vaccination. Study-wide points: Relatively few convalescent patients were studied, without early post-infection timepoints.

MiXCR, run by TCRdb on the PCR reads, gives a single entry per CDR3 protein. The table shows about 36,000 distinct CDR3 sequences, with 36% occurring only once. With respect to this clonotype: Its cognate antigen is unknown.

Germline CDR1 is MDHEN and CDR2 is SYDVKM. The CDR3 is 14 residues long. Trimming cost V 1 base and J 2 bases, with 8 bases left between them. Described time point: late sampling 161 to 241 days after vaccination in three convalescent patients. This clonotype originated in a human donor who had recovered from COVID-19. The chain recombines TRBV28 with TRBJ1-2; the D gene is possibly TRBD1 (6 bases). The input for sequencing was CD4+ T cells from blood, taken about 7 months after SARS-CoV-2 vaccination. CDR3 sequence (DNA): TGTGCCAGCAGTTTATCTACAGGGAACTATGGCTACACCTTC. This gives the protein CASSLSTGNYGYTF.